The T cell receptor beta chain under discussion was sequenced for a study of blood T cells in healthy people across ages. The individuals who served as donors were healthy Caucasians living in Russia, aged about 6 to 95. Germline CDR1 and CDR2: MDHEN and SYDVKM. CDR3 size: 15 residues. V was pared by 2 bases and J by 9 bases, with 14 bases between. Combining a sample-barcoded 5' primer with a J-beta primer mix, a second PCR ran for roughly 6 to 12 cycles. TCRdb called the 5' RACE reads again in MiXCR, with one record for every CDR3 protein. The sample includes roughly 1.5 million distinct CDR3 sequences, approximately 43% of them seen just once.

The chain joins TRBV28 to TRBJ1-6; D may be TRBD1 (5 bases). The TCR comes from a young woman in good health. The sequencing input was blood. CDR3 DNA: TGTGCCAGCAGTTTAGGGGGTTTATTAAGTTCACCCCTCCACTTT. As protein: CASSLGGLLSSPLHF.